The clone carrying this TCR beta chain was seen repeatedly, ten times or more. Its antigen is not identified. Germline CDR1 reads SGHRS; CDR2 reads YFSETQ. With V trimmed by 0 bases and J by 1 base, 3 bases remained unmatched. The CDR3 is 16 amino acids. This specimen belongs to a study of post-analysis software for immune sequencing data. Findings and caveats of the study: Elevated frequency relative to controls characterized 4 or 5 TRBV segments in patients, TRBV5-6, TRBV5-1 and TRBV20-1 among them. By F measure, strong co-clustering occurred among samples prepared in the same batch.

Unique molecular identifiers had been added to the TCR beta cDNA libraries. In TCRdb, the PCR reads were re-called with MiXCR into one record per CDR3 protein. The data hold a few hundred thousand distinct CDR3 sequences, with 35% to 45% observed a single time. The chain uses TRBV5-1 and TRBJ2-3, with TRBD2 matching over 9 bases. This clonotype was obtained from a girl aged 5-17 years with multiple sclerosis. Source material: blood. The CDR3 reads CASSLGLAERTDTQYF. The CDR3 bases are TGCGCCAGCAGCTTGGGACTAGCGGAGCGCACAGATACGCAGTATTTT.